These T cell receptor beta chains were read from a single sample in a study of blood T cell repertoires in COVID-19. Here immunoSEQ multiplex PCR was the method, and the copy in TCRdb shows in-frame clones only, minus some. The sample has hundreds of thousands of clones, approximately 83% seen once. Sequenced input: PBMCs or T cells enriched from blood (not recorded which). These receptors all come from a middle-aged woman who had been exposed to COVID-19. The CDR3 runs from the conserved cysteine through the conserved F or W. D genes are given only for firm matches.

TRBD1 TRBJ1-1 TRBV29-1 CSVAKRQGSPEAFF
TRBD2 TRBJ2-1 TRBV30 CAWSSSGVSSYNEQFF
TRBD1 TRBJ1-2 TRBV6-5 CASAKPGQGAGGYTF
TRBD2 TRBJ2-7 TRBV18 CASSPEAGGSYEQYF
TRBD2 TRBJ2-5 TRBV6-1 CASRELAGGGETQYF
TRBD2 TRBJ2-5 TRBV2 CASSEAQAGGQETQYF
NA TRBJ2-5 TRBV6-5 CASSSGEIQETQYF
TRBD2 TRBJ2-7 TRBV7-3 CASSLYSGDSYEQYF
NA TRBJ1-5 TRBV2 CASSETVNQPQHF
TRBD1 TRBJ1-2 TRBV7-3 CASSLDRDSGYTF
NA TRBJ1-5 TRBV27 CASRSQGSIGRRGQPQHF
NA TRBJ1-6 TRBV2 CASRSGDPNSPLHF
NA TRBJ1-4 TRBV4-1 CASSRAPVEKLFF
NA TRBJ1-1 TRBV29-1 CSVLVAGGTEAFF
NA TRBJ1-5 TRBV12-3/TRBV12-4 CASSDGGAAQHF
NA TRBJ2-1 TRBV29-1 CSCTRLGNEQFF
TRBD2 TRBJ2-7 TRBV7-2 CASRLLPGGSNYEQYF